The 26 T cell receptor beta chains below all came from one sample that was sequenced in a study of blood T cell repertoires in COVID-19. The repertoire was sequenced with immunoSEQ multiplex PCR; TCRdb's copy has only in-frame clones and lacks some. The data contain 40,000 to 60,000 clones, roughly 88% of them seen just once; the ten biggest clones take up under 9%. Sequenced sample: peripheral blood. Every receptor here comes from a human donor in a cohort sampled during active COVID-19.

J is TRBJ2-2 and V is TRBV2, with 11 bases aligning to TRBD2. Germline V gene lookup returns CDR1 SNHLY and CDR2 FYNNEI. Germline trimming cut 6 bases from V and 6 bases from J; bases unmatched to any gene: 3. The CDR3 runs 14 residues. The CDR3 nucleotides read TGTGCCAGCAGAGCGGGACTAGCGGCCGGGGAGCTGTTTTTT. This codes for CASRAGLAAGELFF.

CDR3 in amino acids: CAISGLTGASSYEQYF. CDR3 DNA: TGTGCCATCAGTGGTTTGACAGGGGCGAGCTCCTACGAGCAGTACTTC. The chain uses TRBV10-3 and TRBJ2-7; TRBD1 matches at 8 bases. V lost 4 bases to trimming and J lost 0 bases; unmatched junction nucleotides: 8. Looked up from germline, CDR1 is ENHRY and CDR2 is SYGVKD. The CDR3 has 16 residues.

The chain uses TRBV7-2 and TRBJ1-4, with TRBD1 matching 8 bases. CDR1 SGHTA and CDR2 FQGNSA come from the germline V gene. The CDR3 spans 12 residues. With V trimmed by 5 bases and J by 13 bases, 6 bases remained unmatched. In DNA form, the CDR3 reads TGTGCCAGCAGCCCCGGACAGGGAGGACTGTTTTTT. It encodes CASSPGQGGLFF.

This chain joins TRBV7-6 and TRBJ2-7, with D possibly being TRBD2 (6 bases). CDR1 SGHVS and CDR2 FNYEAQ come from the germline V gene. V was trimmed by 5 bases and J by 5 bases, leaving 25 bases between them. The CDR3 has 17 amino acids. The CDR3 sequence: CASSPLARSVREDEQYF. As DNA, the CDR3 is TGTGCCAGCAGCCCCCTGGCTAGATCGGTTAGGGAGGACGAGCAGTACTTC.

The V and J genes are TRBV9 and TRBJ2-3, with D perhaps matching TRBD1 (5 bases). The V gene lost 4 bases and the J gene lost 4 bases, with 16 bases spanning the gap. The CDR3 spans 15 residues. CDR1 SGDLS and CDR2 YYNGEE come from the germline V gene. The CDR3: CASSPDLSRADTQYF. The DNA of the CDR3 is TGTGCCAGCAGCCCAGACCTTAGCAGGGCAGATACGCAGTATTTT.

The genes are TRBV28 and TRBJ2-3, with 8 bases matching TRBD2. The V gene's germline CDR1 is MDHEN and CDR2 SYDVKM. V dropped 3 bases and J dropped 3; count of bases not matched to a gene: 5. This CDR3 region has 15 residues. The CDR3 DNA sequence: TGTGCCAGCAGTTTTGATGCGGGAGGAACAGATACGCAGTATTTT. Encoded protein: CASSFDAGGTDTQYF.

The chain joins TRBV6-5 to TRBJ2-1; the match to TRBD2 covers 7 bases. The J segment lost 4 bases and the V segment lost 6 bases, leaving 6 bases of the junction unmatched. The CDR3 runs to 14 residues. The germline gives CDR1 MNHEY, CDR2 SVGAGI. Here the CDR3 reads CASRSLAAYNEQFF. The CDR3, as DNA: TGTGCCAGCAGGAGCCTAGCGGCGTACAATGAGCAGTTCTTC.

The chain is built from TRBV29-1 and TRBJ1-5, with D uncertain. The V end was cut by 6 bases, the J end by 6 bases, with 15 bases between. Per the germline V gene, CDR1 is SQVTM and CDR2 is ANQGSEA. The CDR3 is made up of 13 amino acids. DNA for the CDR3: TGCAGCGTCTCCACGGCGGGGAGTCAGCCCCAGCATTTT. Translation gives CSVSTAGSQPQHF.

This clone was observed a single time. The genes are TRBV6-1 and TRBJ2-5; D gene uncertain. CDR1 and CDR2 (germline): MNHNS, SASEGT. V gave up 5 bases and J gave up 3 bases, with 4 bases separating them. The CDR3 loop spans 11 amino acids. The CDR3 region has the DNA TGTGCCAGCAGTACTAAAGAGACCCAGTACTTC. This gives the protein CASSTKETQYF.

V gene TRBV5-1 combines with J gene TRBJ1-1; a possible D gene is TRBD1 (5 bases). Germline V gives CDR1 SGHRS, CDR2 YFSETQ. V dropped 2 bases and J dropped 4 bases, with 9 bases sitting between them. The CDR3 sequence is 13 residues long. CDR3 sequence (DNA): TGCGCCAGCAGCTTCTTGGGGGGCACTGAAGCTTTCTTT. This codes for CASSFLGGTEAFF.

The chain recombines TRBV3-1 (or the pseudogene TRBV3-2) with TRBJ2-3, with D tentatively TRBD1 (6 bases). Germline V gene lookup returns CDR1 LGHDT and CDR2 YNNKEL (reference sequence). The CDR3 is made up of 15 amino acids. V was pared by 2 bases and J by 6 bases, with 15 bases between. This CDR3 is CASSQTTARGDTQYF. The CDR3 DNA follows: TGTGCCAGCAGCCAAACGACCGCGAGGGGGGATACGCAGTATTTT.

The chain recombines TRBV6-2 or TRBV6-3 with TRBJ2-2; D gene unclear. Trimming left V 2 bases short and J 0 bases short, with 7 bases between. The CDR3 has 15 residues. Per germline, CDR1 MNHEY and CDR2 SVGEGT. The CDR3 DNA reads as TGTGCCAGCAGTTACGTTACTCCGAACACCGGGGAGCTGTTTTTT. Protein: CASSYVTPNTGELFF.

This chain links TRBV5-4 with TRBJ2-3, with 16 bases lining up with TRBD2. CDR1 and CDR2 from the germline V gene are SGHNT and YYREEE (reference sequence). This CDR3 has 16 residues. Trimming removed 3 bases from V and 6 bases from J; junction bases left unmatched: 4. The CDR3 reads CASSSGLAGGEDTQYF. CDR3 in DNA: TGTGCCAGCAGCTCGGGACTAGCGGGAGGGGAGGATACGCAGTATTTT.

The rearrangement links TRBV4-2 to TRBJ2-1, with 7 bases lining up with TRBD2. With V trimmed by 2 bases and J by 3 bases, 13 bases remained unmatched. CDR1 and CDR2 from the germline V gene are LGHNA and YNFKEQ. The CDR3 is made up of 18 amino acids. In DNA, the CDR3 is TGTGCCAGCAGCCAAAGGCCCCTGGCGGGAGAGGACTACAATGAGCAGTTCTTC. Protein product: CASSQRPLAGEDYNEQFF.

CDR3 residues: CASSSPGQPLHEQFF. CDR3 DNA sequence: TGTGCCAGCAGTTCACCGGGACAGCCCCTTCATGAGCAGTTCTTC. V gene TRBV27 combines with J gene TRBJ2-1; TRBD1 matches 7 bases. The CDR3 is 15 residues long. Germline V gene sequence: CDR1 MNHEY, CDR2 SMNVEV (reference sequence). J lost 8 bases, V lost 4 bases, and 11 bases had no gene match.

This clone is a singleton in its sample. This chain links TRBV6-5 with TRBJ1-1, with TRBD1 as a possible D gene (5 bases). Trimming removed 2 bases at V and 3 bases at J, with 16 bases between. This CDR3 contains 16 residues. Germline lookup yields CDR1 MNHEY and CDR2 SVGAGI. The CDR3 sequence: CASSYVRVKTDTEAFF. The CDR3, as DNA: TGTGCCAGCAGTTACGTCAGGGTAAAAACAGACACTGAAGCTTTCTTT.

This clone is a singleton in its sample. The chain carries TRBV9 and TRBJ2-1, with 12 bases lining up with TRBD2. Germline CDR1 reads SGDLS; CDR2 reads YYNGEE. With 6 bases clipped from V and 9 bases from J, the junction kept 10 bases outside the gene matches. The CDR3 extends over 15 amino acids. The CDR3 reads CASTVTSGSKGEQFF. The CDR3 DNA is TGTGCCAGCACCGTGACTAGCGGGAGTAAGGGTGAGCAGTTCTTC.

There are a few counts of this clone. The V call is TRBV3-1 (or the pseudogene TRBV3-2), the J call TRBJ2-1; D possibly corresponds to TRBD1 (6 bases). CDR3 length: 17 amino acids. Germline V gene data show CDR1 as LGHDT and CDR2 as YNNKEL (reference sequence). V lost 4 bases to trimming and J lost 4 bases, with 20 bases between them. The CDR3: CASSPVLGTILYNEQFF. CDR3 DNA sequence: TGTGCCAGCAGCCCAGTCCTTGGGACAATCCTTTACAATGAGCAGTTCTTC.

The chain joins TRBV18 to TRBJ1-1; D is ambiguous. The CDR3 totals 13 residues. Germline CDR1 KGHSH, CDR2 LQKENI. Trimming took off 6 bases at V and 1 base at J, with 9 bases between the two ends. In nucleotides, the CDR3 is TGTGCCAGCTCCCTTGACTGGAACACTGAAGCTTTCTTT. Protein product: CASSLDWNTEAFF.

In the case of this clone: Other DNA sequences in this specimen translate into the identical CDR3. The V gene is TRBV7-2, the J gene TRBJ2-5; D is perhaps TRBD1 (6 bases). Looked up from germline, CDR1 is SGHTA and CDR2 is FQGNSA. V was pared by 5 bases and J by 4 bases, with 14 bases between. The CDR3 totals 14 residues. As DNA, the CDR3 is TGTGCCAGCAGCCCCAGGGGTGGACGAGAGACCCAGTACTTC. Translated: CASSPRGGRETQYF.

This chain uses TRBV20-1 with TRBJ2-1; 8 nucleotides match TRBD2. Per germline, CDR1 DFQATT and CDR2 SNEGSKA (reference sequence). The CDR3 consists of 16 residues. V shed 3 bases and J 1 base; nucleotides not matched to a gene: 8. As DNA, the CDR3 is TGCAGTGCTAGTCCCAGCGGGAGAGTATCCTACAATGAGCAGTTCTTC. This translates into CSASPSGRVSYNEQFF.

This chain connects TRBV20-1 to TRBJ2-2, with TRBD2 matching over 8 bases. With V trimmed by 3 bases and J by 5 bases, 8 bases remained unmatched. The length of the CDR3 is 15 residues. CDR1 is DFQATT and CDR2 is SNEGSKA in the germline V gene (reference sequence). DNA of the CDR3: TGCAGTGCTAGTCCTCAAGCGGGAGCTACCGGGGAGCTGTTTTTT. As protein: CSASPQAGATGELFF.

This clone has only one observation. This chain uses TRBV3-1 (or the pseudogene TRBV3-2) with TRBJ2-4; D unresolved. The V end was cut by 3 bases, the J end by 2 bases, with 5 bases between. Germline V gene sequence: CDR1 LGHDT, CDR2 YNNKEL (reference sequence). This CDR3 region has 13 residues. The CDR3 here is CASSQSSKNIQYF. The CDR3 DNA reads TGTGCCAGCAGCCAGTCTTCCAAAAACATTCAGTACTTC.

This sequence joins TRBV11-3 and TRBJ2-1, with no clear D. V lost 1 base and J 6 bases, leaving 7 bases between the germline ends. Per the germline V gene, CDR1 is SGHNT and CDR2 is YENEEA. This CDR3 has 13 amino acids. CDR3 in DNA: TGTGCCAGCAGCTTAGGGCAACCCAATGAGCAGTTCTTC. Its translation is CASSLGQPNEQFF.

V and J are TRBV5-1 and TRBJ1-4; 7 bases are a match to TRBD1. J gave up 7 bases and V 4 bases, and 7 bases lay outside the gene matches. This CDR3 has 14 residues. The V gene's germline CDR1 is SGHRS and CDR2 YFSETQ. CDR3 sequence reads: CASSTRTGIEKLFF. The CDR3 bases are TGCGCCAGCAGCACTAGGACAGGCATTGAAAAACTGTTTTTT.

V gene TRBV7-3 combines with J gene TRBJ2-3; maybe TRBD2 (5 bases). This CDR3 comprises 14 residues. With 0 bases removed from V and 5 bases from J, the gap between germline ends came to 9 bases. From germline, CDR1 is SGHTA and CDR2 FQGTGA. The CDR3 DNA reads TGTGCCAGCAGCTTAACCACGGGATTAGATACGCAGTATTTT. This translates into CASSLTTGLDTQYF. Drawing the rest from reference TRBV7-3 and TRBJ2-3, the complete variable domain is GAGVSQTPSNKVTEKGKYVELRCDPISGHTALYWYRQSLGQGPEFLIYFQGTGAADDSGLPNDRFFAVRPEGSVSTLKIQRTERGDSAVYLCASSLTTGLDTQYFGPGTRLTVL.